Listed below are T cell receptor beta chains from one sample, sequenced in a study of TIL therapy for anti-PD-1-resistant metastatic lung cancer. Sequencing used immunoSEQ multiplex PCR; TCRdb keeps in-frame clones, though not all of them. In the table there are tens of thousands of clones, less than 80% of which are singletons. The material sequenced was blood, taken at baseline. Receptor source: a woman between 30 and 79 years old with non-small cell lung cancer. Each CDR3 is given with its conserved first and last residue. The order of the fields is J gene, D gene, clone size, V gene, CDR3 protein, CDR3 DNA. A D gene is named only where the DNA matches it firmly. A row's size may be missing; if present it is once, few, many or a size class.

>TRBJ1-2|TRBD1|.|TRBV30
CAWSSPGTGNYGYTF
TGTGCCTGGAGTAGCCCCGGGACAGGCAACTATGGCTACACCTTC
>TRBJ2-3|.|.|TRBV7-3
CASTALGTDTQYF
TGTGCCAGCACCGCGTTGGGCACAGATACGCAGTATTTT
>TRBJ1-5|.|few|TRBV2
CASSSGGTNQPQHF
TGTGCCAGCAGTTCAGGAGGGACCAATCAGCCCCAGCATTTT
>TRBJ2-2|.|.|TRBV19
CASSIGPGETGELFF
TGTGCCAGTAGTATAGGGCCGGGGGAGACCGGGGAGCTGTTTTTT
>TRBJ2-2|TRBD2|once|TRBV6-5
CASKLTSGSTGELFF
TGTGCCAGCAAATTGACTAGCGGGTCTACCGGGGAGCTGTTTTTT
>TRBJ1-2|.|few|TRBV6-5
CASSRQNYGYTF
TGTGCCAGCAGTCGCCAGAACTATGGCTACACCTTC
>TRBJ1-1|TRBD1|.|TRBV19
CASSIVGLQGRGEAFF
TGTGCCAGTAGTATAGTAGGGCTACAGGGGAGGGGTGAAGCTTTCTTT
>TRBJ1-5|TRBD1|once|TRBV19
CASSIRGGQEIPNQPQHF
TGTGCCAGTAGTATTAGAGGGGGACAGGAGATTCCCAATCAGCCCCAGCATTTT
>TRBJ1-1|TRBD1|.|TRBV5-5
CASSLNDWAGGPNTEAFF
TGTGCCAGCAGCTTGAATGACTGGGCAGGGGGCCCGAACACTGAAGCTTTCTTT
>TRBJ2-3|.|.|TRBV29-1
CSVEKSSSDTQYF
TGCAGCGTTGAAAAGTCCTCTTCGGATACGCAGTATTTT